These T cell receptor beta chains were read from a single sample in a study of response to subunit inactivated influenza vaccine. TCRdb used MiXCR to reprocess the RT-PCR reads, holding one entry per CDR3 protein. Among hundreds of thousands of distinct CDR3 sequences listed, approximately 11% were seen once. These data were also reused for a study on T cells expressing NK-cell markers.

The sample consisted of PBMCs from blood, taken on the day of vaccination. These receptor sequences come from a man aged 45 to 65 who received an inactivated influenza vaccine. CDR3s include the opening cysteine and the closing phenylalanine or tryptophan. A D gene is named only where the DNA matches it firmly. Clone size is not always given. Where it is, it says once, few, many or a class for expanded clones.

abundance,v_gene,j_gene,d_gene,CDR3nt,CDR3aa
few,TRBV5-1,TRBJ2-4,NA,TGCGCCAGCAGCTTACGAGCCATTGGAGCCAAAAACATTCAGTACTTC,CASSLRAIGAKNIQYF
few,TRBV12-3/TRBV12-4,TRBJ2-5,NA,TGTGCCAGCAGTTTACGGAGGGTGGAAGAGACCCAGTACTTC,CASSLRRVEETQYF
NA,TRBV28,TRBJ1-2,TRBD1,TGTGCCAGCAGTTCGACAGGGCGGGATCTTTATGGCTACACCTTC,CASSSTGRDLYGYTF
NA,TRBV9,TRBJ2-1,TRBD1,TGTGCCAGCAGCCCAATCGGACAGGGGGCTAACAATGAGCAGTTCTTC,CASSPIGQGANNEQFF
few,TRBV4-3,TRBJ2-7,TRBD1,TGCGCCAGCAGCCAAGAAAGGGCGCGACAGGGGGCTTACGAGCAGTACTTC,CASSQERARQGAYEQYF
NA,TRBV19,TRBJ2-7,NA,TGTGCCAGTAGTATCGGCGCCTACTACGAGCAGTACTTC,CASSIGAYYEQYF
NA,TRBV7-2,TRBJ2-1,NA,TGTGCCAGCAGCTTAGGTCCGGATTTTGGGGAGCAGTTCTTC,CASSLGPDFGEQFF
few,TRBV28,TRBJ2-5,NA,TGTGCCACCAGCAACCTAGCCCTCGGAGAAGGGACCCAGTACTTC,CATSNLALGEGTQYF
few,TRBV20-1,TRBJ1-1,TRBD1,TGCAGTGCTGACCTACAGGGGGGGGACACTGAAGCTTTCTTT,CSADLQGGDTEAFF
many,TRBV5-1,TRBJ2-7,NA,TGCGCCAGCAGCTCAAGACAGGACGAGCAGTACTTC,CASSSRQDEQYF
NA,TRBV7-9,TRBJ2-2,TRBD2,TGTGCCAGCAGCTTAGGAGGGACTAGCACCGGGGAGCTGTTTTTT,CASSLGGTSTGELFF
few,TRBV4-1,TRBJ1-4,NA,TGCGCCAGCAGCCAAGATCCGACCTTTGGAAAACTGTTTTTT,CASSQDPTFGKLFF
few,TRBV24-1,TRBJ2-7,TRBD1,TGTGCCACCAGTGATGCCGGACAGGGGATTTACGAGCAGTACTTC,CATSDAGQGIYEQYF
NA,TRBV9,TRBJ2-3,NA,TGTGCCAGCAGCGTAGCGGACATCACAGATACGCAGTATTTT,CASSVADITDTQYF
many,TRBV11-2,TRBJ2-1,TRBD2,TGTGCCAGCAGCCTCACGACTAGCGGGAGTAGGAATGAGCAGTTCTTC,CASSLTTSGSRNEQFF
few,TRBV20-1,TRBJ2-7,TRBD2,TGCAGTGCTAGAGATCAGACTAGCGGGAGTCCCTACGAGCAGTACTTC,CSARDQTSGSPYEQYF
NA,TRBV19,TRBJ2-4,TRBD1,TGTGCCAGTAGCTCCATCCGGGACAGGGGGGACATTCAGTACTTC,CASSSIRDRGDIQYF
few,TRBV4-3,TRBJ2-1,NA,TGCGCCAGCAGCCAAGATCTTGGCTCAAAACTATACAATGAGCAGTTCTTC,CASSQDLGSKLYNEQFF
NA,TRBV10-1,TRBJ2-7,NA,TGCGCCAGCAGTGATTCAGGGGCTCGCGGTGCCTACGAGCAGTACTTC,CASSDSGARGAYEQYF
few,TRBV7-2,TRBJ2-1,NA,TGTGCCAGCAGCTTATCCCGACTTGATGAGCAGTTCTTC,CASSLSRLDEQFF
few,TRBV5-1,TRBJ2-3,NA,TGCGCCAGCAGCTTGGGAGGGCTTGGCGGAACTAGCACAGATACGCAGTATTTT,CASSLGGLGGTSTDTQYF
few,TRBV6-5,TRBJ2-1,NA,TGTGCCAGCAGTTATCTAGCCAGAGGTCACAATGAGCAGTTCTTC,CASSYLARGHNEQFF
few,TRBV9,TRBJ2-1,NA,TGTGCCAGCAGCAGCCCGGGACGAGAAAACAATGAGCAGTTCTTC,CASSSPGRENNEQFF
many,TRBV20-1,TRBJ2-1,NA,TGCAGTGCTAGAGATCGTAGCGGGCTACTGACAGGTGAGCAGTTCTTC,CSARDRSGLLTGEQFF
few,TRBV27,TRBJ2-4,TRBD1,TGTGCCAGCAGTGAGGGGGCCCGGCTAGCCAAAAACATTCAGTACTTC,CASSEGARLAKNIQYF
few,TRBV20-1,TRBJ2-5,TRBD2,TGCAGTGCACAGGGGGGAGCGGGAGGGCAAGAGACCCAGTACTTC,CSAQGGAGGQETQYF
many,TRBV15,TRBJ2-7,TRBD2,TGTGCCACTTCCCAGGTAGCGGGACCCTACGAGCAGTACTTC,CATSQVAGPYEQYF
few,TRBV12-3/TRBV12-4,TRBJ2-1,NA,TGTGCCAGCAGTTTAGACGGCAGGGGCATGAACAATGAGCAGTTCTTC,CASSLDGRGMNNEQFF
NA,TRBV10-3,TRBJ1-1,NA,TGTGCCATCAGTGAGACAGGAATGAACACTGAAGCTTTCTTT,CAISETGMNTEAFF
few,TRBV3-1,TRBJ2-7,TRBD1,TGTGCCAGCAGCGAAGGGACAGTCGACGAGCAGTACTTC,CASSEGTVDEQYF
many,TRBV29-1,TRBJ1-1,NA,TGCAGCGGCGTACGGACAGCTCAGACTGAAGCTTTCTTT,CSGVRTAQTEAFF
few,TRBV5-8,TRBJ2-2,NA,TGTGCCAGCAGCTTGGGGAGTTACACCGGGGAGCTGTTTTTT,CASSLGSYTGELFF
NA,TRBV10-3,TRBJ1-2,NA,TGTGCCATCAGTGACCCGGGATGGGGCTACACCTTC,CAISDPGWGYTF
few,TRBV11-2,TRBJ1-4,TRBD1,TGTGCCAGCAGCTTTTGGGGACAGGGGGATGAAAAACTGTTTTTT,CASSFWGQGDEKLFF
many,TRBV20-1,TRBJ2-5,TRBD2,TGCAGTACCGAGGGACTAGTTCAAGAGACCCAGTACTTC,CSTEGLVQETQYF
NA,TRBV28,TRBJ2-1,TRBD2,TGTGCCAGCAGTTTATGGATCGGACTAGCGGGAGGCCCAGGCTACAATGAGCAGTTCTTC,CASSLWIGLAGGPGYNEQFF
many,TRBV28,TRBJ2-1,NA,TGTGCCAGCAGTTTCTTGGGGGGCAATGAGCAGTTCTTC,CASSFLGGNEQFF
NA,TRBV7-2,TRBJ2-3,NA,TGTGCCAGCAGCAGTCCAATAGCGGTGCGGAACACAGATACGCAGTATTTT,CASSSPIAVRNTDTQYF
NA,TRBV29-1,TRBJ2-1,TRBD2,TGCAGCGTTGCTCCCTTGCGGGGGGCCTACAATGAGCAGTTCTTC,CSVAPLRGAYNEQFF
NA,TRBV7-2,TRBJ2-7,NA,TGTGCCAGCAGCTTAGGGACTCCGCGGGAGCAGTACTTC,CASSLGTPREQYF
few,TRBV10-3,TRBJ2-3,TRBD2,TGTGCCATCAGTGTTGCGGGGGGGCTTCTGTCAGATACGCAGTATTTT,CAISVAGGLLSDTQYF
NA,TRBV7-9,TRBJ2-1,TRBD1,TGTGCCAGCAGCCACGACATAGGACAGGGATCGAATGAGCAGTTCTTC,CASSHDIGQGSNEQFF
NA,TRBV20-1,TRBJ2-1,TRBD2,TGCAGTGCTACTAGCGGGAGCTCTCATGAGCAGTTCTTC,CSATSGSSHEQFF